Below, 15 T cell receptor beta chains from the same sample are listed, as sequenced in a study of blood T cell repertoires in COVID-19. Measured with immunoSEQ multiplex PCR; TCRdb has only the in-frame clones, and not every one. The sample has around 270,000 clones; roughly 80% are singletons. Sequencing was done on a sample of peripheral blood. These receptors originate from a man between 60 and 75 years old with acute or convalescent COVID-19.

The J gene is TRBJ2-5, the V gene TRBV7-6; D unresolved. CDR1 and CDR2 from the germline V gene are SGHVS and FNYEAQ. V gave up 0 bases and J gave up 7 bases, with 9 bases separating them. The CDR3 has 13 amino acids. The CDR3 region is CASSLASGRTQYF. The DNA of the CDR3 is TGTGCCAGCAGCTTAGCATCGGGTAGGACCCAGTACTTC.

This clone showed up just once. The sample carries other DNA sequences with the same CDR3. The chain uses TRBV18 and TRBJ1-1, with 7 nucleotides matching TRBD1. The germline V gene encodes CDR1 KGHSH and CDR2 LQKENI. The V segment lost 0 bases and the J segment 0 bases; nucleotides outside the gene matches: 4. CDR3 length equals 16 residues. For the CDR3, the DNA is TGTGCCAGCTCACCACCGGGGACAGCTATGAACACTGAAGCTTTCTTT. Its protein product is CASSPPGTAMNTEAFF.

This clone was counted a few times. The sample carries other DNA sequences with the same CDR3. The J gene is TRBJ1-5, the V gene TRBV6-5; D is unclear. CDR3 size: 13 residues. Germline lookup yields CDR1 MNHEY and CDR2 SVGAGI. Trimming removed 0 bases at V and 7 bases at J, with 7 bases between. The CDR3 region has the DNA TGTGCCAGCAGTTACTCTTATTCCCAGCCCCAGCATTTT. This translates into CASSYSYSQPQHF.

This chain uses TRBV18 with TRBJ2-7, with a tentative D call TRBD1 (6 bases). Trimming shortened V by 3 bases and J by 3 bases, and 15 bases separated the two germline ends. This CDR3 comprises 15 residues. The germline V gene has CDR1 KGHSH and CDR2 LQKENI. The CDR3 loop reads CASSPGAEPDYEQYF. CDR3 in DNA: TGTGCCAGCTCACCGGGGGCGGAGCCAGACTACGAGCAGTACTTC.

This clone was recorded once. Written as DNA, the CDR3 is TGCGCCAGCAGCCGATCAGGGGGTGAGGGCTACGAGCAGTACTTC. It codes for CASSRSGGEGYEQYF. The gene calls are TRBV5-1 and TRBJ2-7, with 7 positions matching TRBD1. Germline V gene data show CDR1 as SGHRS and CDR2 as YFSETQ. The CDR3 totals 15 residues. The V gene end was trimmed by 4 bases and the J gene end by 3 bases; junction bases not matched to a gene: 10.

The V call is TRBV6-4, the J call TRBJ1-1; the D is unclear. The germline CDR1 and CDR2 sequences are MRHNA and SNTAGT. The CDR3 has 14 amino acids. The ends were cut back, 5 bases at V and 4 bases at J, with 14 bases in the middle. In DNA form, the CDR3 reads TGTGCCAGCAGTCTTTCCGGGGAGGGCACTGAAGCTTTCTTT. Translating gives CASSLSGEGTEAFF.

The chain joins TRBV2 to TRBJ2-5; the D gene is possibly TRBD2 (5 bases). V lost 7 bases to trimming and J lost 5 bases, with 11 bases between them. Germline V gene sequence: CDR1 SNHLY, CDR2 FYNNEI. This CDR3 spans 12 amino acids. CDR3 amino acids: CASKRETETQYF. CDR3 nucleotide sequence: TGTGCCAGCAAGAGGGAGACGGAGACCCAGTACTTC.

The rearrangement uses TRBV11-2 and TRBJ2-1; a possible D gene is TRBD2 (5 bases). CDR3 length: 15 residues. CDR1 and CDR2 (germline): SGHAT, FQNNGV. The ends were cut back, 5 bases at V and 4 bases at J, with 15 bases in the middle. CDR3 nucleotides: TGTGCCAGCAGCCCCGGAGGTGAGGGATACAATGAGCAGTTCTTC. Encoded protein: CASSPGGEGYNEQFF.

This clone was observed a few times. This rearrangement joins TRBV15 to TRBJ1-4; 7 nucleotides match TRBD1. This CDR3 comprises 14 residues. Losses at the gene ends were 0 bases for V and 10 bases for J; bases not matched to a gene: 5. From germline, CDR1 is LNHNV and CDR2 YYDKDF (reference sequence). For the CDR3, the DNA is TGTGCCACCAGCAGAGATCTCACAGGGGTAAAACTGTTTTTT. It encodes CATSRDLTGVKLFF.

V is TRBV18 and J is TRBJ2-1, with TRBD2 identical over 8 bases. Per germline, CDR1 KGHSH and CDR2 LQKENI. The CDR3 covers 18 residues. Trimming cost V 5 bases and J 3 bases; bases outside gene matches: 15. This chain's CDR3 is CASSLGPGGLGNYNEQFF. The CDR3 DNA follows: TGTGCCAGCTCATTGGGGCCGGGAGGGCTGGGAAACTACAATGAGCAGTTCTTC.

The CDR3 nucleotides read TGTGCCAGCAGTTTGAACAGAAACTACGAGCAGTACTTC. Its translation: CASSLNRNYEQYF. V and J are TRBV12-3 or TRBV12-4 and TRBJ2-7; the D is unclear. This CDR3 has 13 residues. V lost 3 bases and J lost 3, with 9 bases in between.

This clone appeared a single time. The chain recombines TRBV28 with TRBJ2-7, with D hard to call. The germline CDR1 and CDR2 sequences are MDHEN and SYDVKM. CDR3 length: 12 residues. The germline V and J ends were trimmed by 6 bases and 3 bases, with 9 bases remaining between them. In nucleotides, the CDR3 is TGTGCCAGCAGCCCTTTAATCTACGAGCAGTACTTC. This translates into CASSPLIYEQYF.

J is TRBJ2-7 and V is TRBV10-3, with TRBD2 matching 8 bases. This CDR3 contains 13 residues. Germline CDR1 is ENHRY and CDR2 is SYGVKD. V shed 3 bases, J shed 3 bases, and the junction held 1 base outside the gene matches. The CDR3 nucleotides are TGTGCCATCAGTGATGCGGGAGGCTACGAGCAGTACTTC. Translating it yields CAISDAGGYEQYF.

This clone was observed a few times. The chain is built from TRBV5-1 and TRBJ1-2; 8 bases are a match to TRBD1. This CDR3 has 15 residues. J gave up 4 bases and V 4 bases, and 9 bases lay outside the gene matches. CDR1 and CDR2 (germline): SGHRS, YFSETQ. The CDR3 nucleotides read TGCGCCAGCAGCGCCTACAGGGGGGAAGGCTATGGCTACACCTTC. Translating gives CASSAYRGEGYGYTF.

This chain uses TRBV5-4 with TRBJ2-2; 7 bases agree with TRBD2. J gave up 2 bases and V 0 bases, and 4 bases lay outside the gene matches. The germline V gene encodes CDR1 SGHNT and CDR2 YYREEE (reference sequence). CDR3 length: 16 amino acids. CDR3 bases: TGTGCCAGCAGCTTGGCCGGGACTACCAACACCGGGGAGCTGTTTTTT. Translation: CASSLAGTTNTGELFF.